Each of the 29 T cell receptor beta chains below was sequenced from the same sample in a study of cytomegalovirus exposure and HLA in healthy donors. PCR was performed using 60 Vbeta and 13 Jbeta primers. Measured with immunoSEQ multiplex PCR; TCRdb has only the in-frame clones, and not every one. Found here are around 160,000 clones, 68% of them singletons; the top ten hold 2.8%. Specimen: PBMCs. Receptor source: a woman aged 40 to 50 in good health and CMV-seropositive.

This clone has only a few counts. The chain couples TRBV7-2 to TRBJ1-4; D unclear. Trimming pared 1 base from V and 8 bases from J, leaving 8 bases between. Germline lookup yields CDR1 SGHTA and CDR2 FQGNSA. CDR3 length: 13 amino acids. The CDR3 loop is CASSLELREKLFF. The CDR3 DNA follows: TGTGCCAGCAGCTTAGAGCTGCGGGAAAAACTGTTTTTT.

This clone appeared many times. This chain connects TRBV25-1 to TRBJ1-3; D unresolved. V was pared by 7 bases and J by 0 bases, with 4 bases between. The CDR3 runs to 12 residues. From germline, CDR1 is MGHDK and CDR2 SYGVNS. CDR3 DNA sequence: TGTGCCAGCATTAGCTCTGGAAACACCATATATTTT. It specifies CASISSGNTIYF.

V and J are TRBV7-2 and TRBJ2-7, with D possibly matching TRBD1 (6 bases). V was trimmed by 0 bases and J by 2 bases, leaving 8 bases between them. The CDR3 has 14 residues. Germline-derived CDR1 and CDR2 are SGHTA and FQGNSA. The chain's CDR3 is CASSLAAGAYEQYF. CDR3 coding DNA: TGTGCCAGCAGCTTAGCGGCAGGGGCCTACGAGCAGTACTTC.

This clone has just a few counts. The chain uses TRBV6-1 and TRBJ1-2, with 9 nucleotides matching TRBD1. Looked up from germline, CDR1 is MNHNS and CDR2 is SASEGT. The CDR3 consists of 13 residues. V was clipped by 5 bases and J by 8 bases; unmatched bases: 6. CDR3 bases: TGTGCCAGCAGTTCGGGACAGGGCGAAGGCTACACCTTC. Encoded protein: CASSSGQGEGYTF.

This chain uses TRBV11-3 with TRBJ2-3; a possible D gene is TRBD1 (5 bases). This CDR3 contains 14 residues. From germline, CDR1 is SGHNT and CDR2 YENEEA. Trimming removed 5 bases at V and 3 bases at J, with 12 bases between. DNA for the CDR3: TGTGCCAGCAGCGCCGCGACAGAAACAGATACGCAGTATTTT. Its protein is CASSAATETDTQYF.

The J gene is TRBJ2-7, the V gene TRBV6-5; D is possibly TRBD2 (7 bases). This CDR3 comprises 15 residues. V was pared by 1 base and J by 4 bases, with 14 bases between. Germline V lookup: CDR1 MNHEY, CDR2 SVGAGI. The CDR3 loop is CASSYWGGQGYEQYF. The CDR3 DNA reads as TGTGCCAGCAGTTACTGGGGGGGGCAGGGATACGAGCAGTACTTC.

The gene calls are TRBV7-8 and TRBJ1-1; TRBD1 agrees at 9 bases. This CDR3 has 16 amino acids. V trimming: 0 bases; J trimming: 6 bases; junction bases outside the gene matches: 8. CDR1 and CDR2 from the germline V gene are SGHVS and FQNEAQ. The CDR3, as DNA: TGTGCCAGCAGCTTAGCTTCCATACAGGGGGCCCCTGAAGCTTTCTTT. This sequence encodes CASSLASIQGAPEAFF.

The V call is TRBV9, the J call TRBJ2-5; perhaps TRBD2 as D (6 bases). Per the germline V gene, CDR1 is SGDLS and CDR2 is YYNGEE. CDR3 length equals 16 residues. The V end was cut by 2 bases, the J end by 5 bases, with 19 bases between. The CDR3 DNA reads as TGTGCCAGCAGCGTTACCACGGGACTCATCCGGGAGACCCAGTACTTC. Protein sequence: CASSVTTGLIRETQYF.

As DNA, the CDR3 is TGTGCCAGCAGTTACGGGGGCGCCGCAGATACGCAGTATTTT. This encodes CASSYGGAADTQYF. This chain connects TRBV6-5 to TRBJ2-3, with a tentative D call TRBD1 (6 bases). The germline V gene encodes CDR1 MNHEY and CDR2 SVGAGI. Trimming left V 2 bases short and J 4 bases short, with 10 bases between. This CDR3 contains 14 residues.

This chain's CDR3 is CASSVGTGPTYEQYF. In DNA, the CDR3 is TGTGCCAGCAGCGTAGGGACAGGCCCTACCTACGAGCAGTACTTC. This rearrangement joins TRBV9 to TRBJ2-7; the match to TRBD1 covers 7 bases. The CDR3 has 15 amino acids. The V gene end was trimmed by 0 bases and the J gene end by 2 bases; junction bases not matched to a gene: 5. Germline CDR1 and CDR2: SGDLS and YYNGEE.

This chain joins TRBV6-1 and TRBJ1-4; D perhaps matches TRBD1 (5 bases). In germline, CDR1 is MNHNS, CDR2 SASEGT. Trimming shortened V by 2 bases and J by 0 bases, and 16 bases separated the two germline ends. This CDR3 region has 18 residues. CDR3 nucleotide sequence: TGTGCCAGCAGTGAACTCCGTGACAGCCGACCAACTAATGAAAAACTGTTTTTT. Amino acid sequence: CASSELRDSRPTNEKLFF.

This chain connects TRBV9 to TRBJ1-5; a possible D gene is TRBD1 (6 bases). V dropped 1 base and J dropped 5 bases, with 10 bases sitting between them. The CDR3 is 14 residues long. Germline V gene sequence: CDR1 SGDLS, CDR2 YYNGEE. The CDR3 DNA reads TGTGCCAGCAGCGTAACAGGGAGGGATCAGCCCCAGCATTTT. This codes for CASSVTGRDQPQHF.

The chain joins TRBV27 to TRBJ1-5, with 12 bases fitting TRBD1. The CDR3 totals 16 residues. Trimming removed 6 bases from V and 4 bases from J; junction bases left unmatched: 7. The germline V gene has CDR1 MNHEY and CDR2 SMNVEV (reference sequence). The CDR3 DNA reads TGTGCCAGCAGGGGACAGGGGGCTGATGGTAATCAGCCCCAGCATTTT. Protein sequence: CASRGQGADGNQPQHF.

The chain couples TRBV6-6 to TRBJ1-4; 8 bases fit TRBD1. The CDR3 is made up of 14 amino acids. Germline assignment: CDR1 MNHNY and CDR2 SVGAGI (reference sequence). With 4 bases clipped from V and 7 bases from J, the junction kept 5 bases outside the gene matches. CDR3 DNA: TGTGCCAGCAGTTTTGGACAGGGTTTTGAAAAACTGTTTTTT. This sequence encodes CASSFGQGFEKLFF.

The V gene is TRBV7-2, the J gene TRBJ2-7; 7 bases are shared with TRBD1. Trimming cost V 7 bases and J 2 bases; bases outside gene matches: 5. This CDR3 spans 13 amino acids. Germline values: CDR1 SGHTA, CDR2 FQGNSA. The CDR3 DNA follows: TGTGCCAGCACTCGGGACAGCACCTACGAGCAGTACTTC. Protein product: CASTRDSTYEQYF. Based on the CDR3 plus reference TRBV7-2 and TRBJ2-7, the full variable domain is GAGVSQSPSNKVTEKGKDVELRCDPISGHTALYWYRQSLGQGLEFLIYFQGNSAPDKSGLPSDRFSAERTGGSVSTLTIQRTQQEDSAVYLCASTRDSTYEQYFGPGTRLTVT.

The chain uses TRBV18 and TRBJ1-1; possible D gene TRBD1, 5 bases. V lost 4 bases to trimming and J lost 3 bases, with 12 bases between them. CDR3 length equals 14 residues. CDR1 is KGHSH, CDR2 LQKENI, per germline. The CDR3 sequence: CASSRDRSDTEAFF. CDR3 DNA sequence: TGTGCCAGCTCACGAGACAGATCAGACACTGAAGCTTTCTTT.

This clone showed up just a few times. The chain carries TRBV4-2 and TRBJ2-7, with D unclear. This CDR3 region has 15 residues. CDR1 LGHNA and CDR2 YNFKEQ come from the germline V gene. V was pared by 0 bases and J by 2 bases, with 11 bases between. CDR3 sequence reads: CASSQDLLGAYEQYF. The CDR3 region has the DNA TGTGCCAGCAGCCAAGATCTCCTAGGCGCCTACGAGCAGTACTTC.

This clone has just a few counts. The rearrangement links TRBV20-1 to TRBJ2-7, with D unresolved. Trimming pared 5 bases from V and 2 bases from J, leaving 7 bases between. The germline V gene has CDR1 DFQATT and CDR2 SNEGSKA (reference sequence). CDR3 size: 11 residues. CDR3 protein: CSASTPYEQYF. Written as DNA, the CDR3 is TGCAGTGCTTCTACCCCCTACGAGCAGTACTTC.

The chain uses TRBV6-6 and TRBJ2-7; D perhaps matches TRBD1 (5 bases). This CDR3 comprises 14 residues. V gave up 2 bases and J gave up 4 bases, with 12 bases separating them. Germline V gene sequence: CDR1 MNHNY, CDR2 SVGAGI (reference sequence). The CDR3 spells CASSYGQGLYEQYF. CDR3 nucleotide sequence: TGTGCCAGCAGTTACGGTCAGGGATTGTACGAGCAGTACTTC.

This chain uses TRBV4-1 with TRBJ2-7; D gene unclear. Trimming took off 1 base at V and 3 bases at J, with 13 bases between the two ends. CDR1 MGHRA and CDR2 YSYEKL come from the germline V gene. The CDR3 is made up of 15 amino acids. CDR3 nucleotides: TGCGCCAGCAGCCAAGTAGCAACGGGTGACTACGAGCAGTACTTC. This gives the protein CASSQVATGDYEQYF.

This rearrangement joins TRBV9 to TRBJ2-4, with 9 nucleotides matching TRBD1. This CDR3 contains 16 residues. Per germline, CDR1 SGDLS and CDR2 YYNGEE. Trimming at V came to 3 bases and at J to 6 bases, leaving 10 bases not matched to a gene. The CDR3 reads CASSAGTGWGANIQYF. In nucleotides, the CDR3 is TGTGCCAGCAGCGCAGGGACAGGGTGGGGGGCAAACATTCAGTACTTC.

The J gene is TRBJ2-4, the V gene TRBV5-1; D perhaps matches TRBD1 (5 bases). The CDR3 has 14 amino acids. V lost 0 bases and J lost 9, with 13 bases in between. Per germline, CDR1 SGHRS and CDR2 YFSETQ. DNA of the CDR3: TGCGCCAGCAGCTTGGGACAGCCCGCTAGCATTCAGTACTTC. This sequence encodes CASSLGQPASIQYF. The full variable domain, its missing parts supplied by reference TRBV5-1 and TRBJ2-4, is KAGVTQTPRYLIKTRGQQVTLSCSPISGHRSVSWYQQTPGQGLQFLFEYFSETQRNKGNFPGRFSGRQFSNSRSEMNVSTLELGDSALYLCASSLGQPASIQYFGAGTRLSVL.

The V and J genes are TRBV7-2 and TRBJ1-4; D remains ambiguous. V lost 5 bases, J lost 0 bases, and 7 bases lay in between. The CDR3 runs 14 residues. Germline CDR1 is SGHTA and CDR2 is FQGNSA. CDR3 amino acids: CASSRQATNEKLFF. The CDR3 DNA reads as TGTGCCAGCAGCCGACAAGCAACTAATGAAAAACTGTTTTTT.

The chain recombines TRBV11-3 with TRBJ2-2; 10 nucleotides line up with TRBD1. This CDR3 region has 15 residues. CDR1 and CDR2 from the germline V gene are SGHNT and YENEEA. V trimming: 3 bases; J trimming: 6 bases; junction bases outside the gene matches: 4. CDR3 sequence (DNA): TGTGCCAGCAGCTTGGGACAGGGGTTCGCCGGGGAGCTGTTTTTT. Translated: CASSLGQGFAGELFF.

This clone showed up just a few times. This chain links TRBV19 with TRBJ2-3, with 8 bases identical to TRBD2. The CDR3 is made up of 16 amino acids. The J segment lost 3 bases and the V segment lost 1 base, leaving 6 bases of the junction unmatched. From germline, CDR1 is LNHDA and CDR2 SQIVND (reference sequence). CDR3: CASSIGPGGPTDTQYF. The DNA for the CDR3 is TGTGCCAGTAGTATAGGCCCGGGAGGGCCAACAGATACGCAGTATTTT.

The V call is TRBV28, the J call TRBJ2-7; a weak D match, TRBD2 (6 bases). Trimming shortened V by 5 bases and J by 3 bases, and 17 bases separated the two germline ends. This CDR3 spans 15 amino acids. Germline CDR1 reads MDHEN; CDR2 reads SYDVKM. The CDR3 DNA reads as TGTGCCAGCAGTACCCCCTCGGGGACTTTCTACGAGCAGTACTTC. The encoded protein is CASSTPSGTFYEQYF. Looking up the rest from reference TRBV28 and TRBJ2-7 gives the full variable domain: DVKVTQSSRYLVKRTGEKVFLECVQDMDHENMFWYRQDPGLGLRLIYFSYDVKMKEKGDIPEGYSVSREKKERFSLILESASTNQTSMYLCASSTPSGTFYEQYFGPGTRLTVT.

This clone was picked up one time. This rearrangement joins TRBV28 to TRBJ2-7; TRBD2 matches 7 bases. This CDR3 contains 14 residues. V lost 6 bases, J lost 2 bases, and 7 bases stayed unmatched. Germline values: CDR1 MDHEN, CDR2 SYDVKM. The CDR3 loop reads CASRGNGGAYEQYF. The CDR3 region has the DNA TGTGCCAGCAGGGGTAATGGGGGGGCCTACGAGCAGTACTTC.

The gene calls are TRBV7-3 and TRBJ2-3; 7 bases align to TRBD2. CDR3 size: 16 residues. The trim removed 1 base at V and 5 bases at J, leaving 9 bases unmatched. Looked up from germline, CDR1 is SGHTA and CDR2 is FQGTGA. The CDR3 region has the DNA TGTGCCAGCAGCTTAAACACCGGGAGGATCGGAGATACGCAGTATTTT. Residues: CASSLNTGRIGDTQYF.

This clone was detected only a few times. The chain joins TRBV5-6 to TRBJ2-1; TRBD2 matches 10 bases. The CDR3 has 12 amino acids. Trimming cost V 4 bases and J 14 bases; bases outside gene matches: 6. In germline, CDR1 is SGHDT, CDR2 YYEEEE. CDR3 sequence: CASSPGTSVEFF. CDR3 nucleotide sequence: TGTGCCAGCAGCCCTGGGACTAGCGTGGAGTTCTTC.